This T cell receptor (beta chain) was captured by sequencing in a study of T-cell memory formation after mild COVID-19. Study-wide context: Largely donor-specific TCR clusters were found.

TCRdb re-analysed the 5' RACE reads in MiXCR, keeping a single row per CDR3 protein. The sample holds 300,000 to 400,000 distinct CDR3 sequences, approximately 27% seen once. Comment on this clonotype: As yet, its antigen is unknown.

The germline V gene encodes CDR1 KGHDR and CDR2 SFDVKD. The CDR3 consists of 13 residues. V shed 0 bases and J shed 4 bases, with 5 bases lying between them. Findings and limits, study-wide: There was a balanced CD4/CD8 profile in clones contracting day 15 to 85, and later expanders leaned CD4+. The CD4+ clones that contracted clustered mainly within CM and EM, and the CD8+ clones concentrated in EMRA.

The sequenced sample consisted of PBMCs or a T cell subset sorted from them (not recorded which). The chain carries TRBV24-1 and TRBJ1-2; D is unresolved. This TCR came from an adult woman who had mild COVID-19 (a few samples of this study predate the infection). Cell type and time point are not known. The CDR3, as DNA: TGTGCCACCAGTGATTTGCCGAGCTATGGCTACACCTTC. Its translation: CATSDLPSYGYTF.